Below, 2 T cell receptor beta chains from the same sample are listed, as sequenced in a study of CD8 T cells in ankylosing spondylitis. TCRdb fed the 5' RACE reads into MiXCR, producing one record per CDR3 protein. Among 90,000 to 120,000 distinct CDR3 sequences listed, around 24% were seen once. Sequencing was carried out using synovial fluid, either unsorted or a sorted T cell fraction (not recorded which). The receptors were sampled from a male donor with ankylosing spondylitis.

The chain's CDR3 is CASAPPGSNYGYTF. CDR3 bases: TGTGCTAGTGCCCCCCCTGGGAGTAACTATGGCTACACCTTC. This rearrangement joins TRBV12-5 to TRBJ1-2; D not certain. CDR1 LGHNT and CDR2 FRNRAP come from the germline V gene. CDR3 size: 14 residues. V gave up 7 bases and J gave up 1 base, with 13 bases separating them.

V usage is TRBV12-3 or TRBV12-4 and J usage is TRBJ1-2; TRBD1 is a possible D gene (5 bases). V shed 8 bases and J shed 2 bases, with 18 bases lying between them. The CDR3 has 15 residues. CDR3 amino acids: CASRVALGRNYGYTF. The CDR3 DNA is TGTGCCAGCCGCGTTGCCCTGGGACGGAACTATGGCTACACCTTC.